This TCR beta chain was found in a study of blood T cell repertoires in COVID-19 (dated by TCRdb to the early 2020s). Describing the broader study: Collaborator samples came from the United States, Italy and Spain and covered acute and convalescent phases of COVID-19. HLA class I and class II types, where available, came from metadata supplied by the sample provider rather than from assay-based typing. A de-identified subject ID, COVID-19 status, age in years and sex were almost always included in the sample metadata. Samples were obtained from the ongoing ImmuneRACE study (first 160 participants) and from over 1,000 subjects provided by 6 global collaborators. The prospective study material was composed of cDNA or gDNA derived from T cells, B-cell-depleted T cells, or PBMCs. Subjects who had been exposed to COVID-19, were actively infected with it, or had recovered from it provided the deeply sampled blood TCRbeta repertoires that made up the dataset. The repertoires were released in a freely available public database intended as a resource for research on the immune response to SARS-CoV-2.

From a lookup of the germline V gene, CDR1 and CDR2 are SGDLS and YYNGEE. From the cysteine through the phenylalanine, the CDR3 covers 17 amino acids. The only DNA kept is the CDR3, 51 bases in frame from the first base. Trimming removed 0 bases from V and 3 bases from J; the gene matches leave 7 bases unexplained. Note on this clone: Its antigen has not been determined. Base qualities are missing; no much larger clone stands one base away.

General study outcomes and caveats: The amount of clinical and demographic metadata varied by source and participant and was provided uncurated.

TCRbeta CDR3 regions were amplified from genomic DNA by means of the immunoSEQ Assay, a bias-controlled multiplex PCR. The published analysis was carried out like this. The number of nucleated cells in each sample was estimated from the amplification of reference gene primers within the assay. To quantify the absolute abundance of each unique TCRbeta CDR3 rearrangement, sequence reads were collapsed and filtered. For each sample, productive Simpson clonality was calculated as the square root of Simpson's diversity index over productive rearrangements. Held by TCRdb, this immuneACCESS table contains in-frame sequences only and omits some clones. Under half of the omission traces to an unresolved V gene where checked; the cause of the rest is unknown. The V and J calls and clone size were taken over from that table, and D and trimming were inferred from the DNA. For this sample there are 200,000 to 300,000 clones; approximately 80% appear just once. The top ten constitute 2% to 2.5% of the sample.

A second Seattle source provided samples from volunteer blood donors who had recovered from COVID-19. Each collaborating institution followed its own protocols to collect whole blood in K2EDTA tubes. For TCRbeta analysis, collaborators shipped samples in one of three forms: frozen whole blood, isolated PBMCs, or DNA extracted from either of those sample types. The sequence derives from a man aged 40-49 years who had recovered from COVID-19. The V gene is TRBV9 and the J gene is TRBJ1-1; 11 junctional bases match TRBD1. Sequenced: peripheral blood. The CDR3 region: CASSVDPGQGDDTEAFF. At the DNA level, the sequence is TGTGCCAGCAGCGTAGATCCGGGACAGGGGGATGACACTGAAGCTTTCTTT.